The entry below gives a single TCR beta chain sequence along with its context. This record belongs to a study of preoperative IRX-2 immunotherapy in early breast cancer. TCRdb's copy holds only in-frame clones and misses some; the assay was immunoSEQ multiplex PCR. The sample has about 42,000 clones; about 80% are singletons. The treatment was: preoperative locoregional IRX-2 cytokine immunotherapy. Patients received preoperative, locoregional IRX-2 cytokine immunotherapy in a phase Ib study. V shed 5 bases, J shed 0 bases, and the junction held 8 bases outside the gene matches. This CDR3 comprises 16 residues. Germline V lookup: CDR1 SGHNT, CDR2 YENEEA.

The sample here was tumor tissue, taken after IRX-2 immunotherapy. The clonotype comes from a human donor with breast cancer. This chain links TRBV11-3 with TRBJ1-2; 8 positions match TRBD1. The CDR3 spells CASSRTGQEANYGYTF. Here the CDR3 DNA reads TGTGCCAGCAGCCGAACGGGACAGGAAGCTAACTATGGCTACACCTTC.